This T cell receptor beta chain was recovered during a study of cytomegalovirus exposure and HLA in healthy donors. Researchers ran the PCR with 60 Vbeta and 13 Jbeta primers. Assay: immunoSEQ multiplex PCR; the TCRdb copy retains only in-frame clones and omits some. This sample has over 150,000 clones, with approximately 80% found just once. V gave up 5 bases and J gave up 7 bases; unmatched junction bases: 24. The CDR3 spans 19 residues. The germline CDR1 and CDR2 sequences are SGHAT and FQNNGV. On this clone itself: What it binds is unknown.

Study observations and caveats: Several of the most significant clusters were apparently associated with common viral pathogens in a later analysis.

The chain is built from TRBV11-2 and TRBJ2-3; the match to TRBD2 covers 7 bases. This receptor was obtained from a male donor in good health and CMV-seropositive. Sequencing used PBMCs. CDR3 sequence reads: CASSTYPAGTTTSAYTQYF. CDR3 DNA: TGTGCCAGCAGCACCTATCCTGCTGGGACTACCACGTCAGCGTATACGCAGTATTTT.